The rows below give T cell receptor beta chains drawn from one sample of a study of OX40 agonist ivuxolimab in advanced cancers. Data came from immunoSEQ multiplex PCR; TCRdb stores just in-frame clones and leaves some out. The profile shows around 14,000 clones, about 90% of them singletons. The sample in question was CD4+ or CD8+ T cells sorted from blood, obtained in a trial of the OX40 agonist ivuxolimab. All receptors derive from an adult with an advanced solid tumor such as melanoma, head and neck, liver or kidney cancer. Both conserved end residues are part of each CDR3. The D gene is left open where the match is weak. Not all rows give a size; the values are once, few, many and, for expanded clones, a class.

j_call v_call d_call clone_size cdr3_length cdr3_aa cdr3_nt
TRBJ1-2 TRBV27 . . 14 CASSLGLAAGGYTF TGTGCCAGCAGTCTGGGGTTGGCAGCTGGTGGCTACACCTTC
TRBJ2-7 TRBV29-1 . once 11 CSVALAGEQYF TGCAGCGTTGCTCTAGCTGGAGAGCAGTACTTC
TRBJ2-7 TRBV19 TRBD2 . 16 CASSIGVASGTYEQYF TGTGCCAGTAGTATAGGGGTTGCTAGCGGAACCTACGAGCAGTACTTC
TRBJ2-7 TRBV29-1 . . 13 CSVRGPHSYEQYF TGCAGCGTTAGGGGCCCGCACTCCTACGAGCAGTACTTC
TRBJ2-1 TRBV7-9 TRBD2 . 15 CASSKPGLAGVEQFF TGTGCCAGCAGCAAGCCGGGACTAGCGGGAGTAGAGCAGTTCTTC
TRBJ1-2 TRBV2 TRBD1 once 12 CASEGGQLGYTF TGTGCCAGCGAAGGGGGCCAGCTTGGCTACACCTTC
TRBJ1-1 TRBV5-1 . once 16 CASSPSRDLAGTEAFF TGCGCCAGCAGCCCGTCCCGGGACTTGGCCGGTACTGAAGCTTTCTTT
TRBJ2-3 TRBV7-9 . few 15 CASSPPGVSTDTQYF TGTGCCAGCAGCCCCCCGGGCGTTAGCACAGATACGCAGTATTTT
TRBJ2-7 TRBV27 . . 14 CASSFGPAAYEQYF TGTGCCAGCAGTTTTGGGCCAGCGGCCTACGAGCAGTACTTC
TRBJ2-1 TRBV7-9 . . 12 CASSLAYNEQFF TGTGCCAGCAGCTTAGCGTACAATGAGCAGTTCTTC
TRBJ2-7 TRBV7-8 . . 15 CASSLGPSVTYEQYF TGTGCCAGCAGCTTAGGGCCCAGCGTAACCTACGAGCAGTACTTC
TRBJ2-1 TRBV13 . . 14 CASLSGGRYNEQFF TGTGCCAGCCTGTCCGGCGGGCGATACAATGAGCAGTTCTTC
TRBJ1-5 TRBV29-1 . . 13 CSDWGGKDQPQHF TGCAGCGACTGGGGGGGGAAGGATCAGCCCCAGCATTTT
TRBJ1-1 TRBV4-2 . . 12 CASSHQATEAFF TGTGCCAGCAGCCATCAGGCAACTGAAGCTTTCTTT
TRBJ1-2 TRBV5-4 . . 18 CASSSSLDGLGNGGGYTF TGTGCCAGCAGCTCATCACTGGACGGCCTAGGGAATGGAGGTGGCTACACCTTC
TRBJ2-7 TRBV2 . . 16 CASSEDPGGTTYEQYF TGTGCCAGCAGTGAAGATCCTGGCGGGACAACCTACGAGCAGTACTTC
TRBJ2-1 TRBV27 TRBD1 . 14 CASSSGQGGNEQFF TGTGCCAGCAGTTCAGGACAGGGGGGCAATGAGCAGTTCTTC
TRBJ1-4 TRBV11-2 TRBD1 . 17 CASSLARTGQTNEKLFF TGTGCCAGCAGCTTAGCTAGGACAGGCCAGACTAATGAAAAACTGTTTTTT
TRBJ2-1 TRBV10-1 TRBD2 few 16 CASSDRTSGRGDEQFF TGCGCCAGCAGTGACAGGACTAGCGGGAGGGGCGATGAGCAGTTCTTC
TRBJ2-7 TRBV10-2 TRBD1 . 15 CATRGWSGTGYEQYF TGCGCCACCAGGGGGTGGTCCGGGACAGGCTACGAGCAGTACTTC
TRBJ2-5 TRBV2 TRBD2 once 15 CASSDVAGGQETQYF TGTGCCAGCAGTGATGTAGCGGGAGGTCAAGAGACCCAGTACTTC
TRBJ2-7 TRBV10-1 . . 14 CASSESGTSYEQYF TGCGCCAGCAGTGAGTCGGGAACTAGTTACGAGCAGTACTTC
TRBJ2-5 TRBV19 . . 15 CASSIDHEEVETQYF TGTGCCAGTAGTATAGACCACGAGGAGGTGGAGACCCAGTACTTC
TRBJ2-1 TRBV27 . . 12 CASSDSYNEQFF TGTGCCAGCTCGGATAGCTACAATGAGCAGTTCTTC
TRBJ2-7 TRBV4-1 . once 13 CASSPDGPYEQYF TGCGCCAGCAGCCCAGATGGGCCGTACGAGCAGTACTTC
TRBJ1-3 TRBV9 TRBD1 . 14 CASSVGQTGNTIYF TGTGCCAGCAGCGTGGGACAGACGGGAAACACCATATATTTT
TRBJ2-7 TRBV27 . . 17 CASSLRPPDMGAYEQYF TGTGCCAGCAGCCTAAGGCCTCCGGATATGGGAGCCTACGAGCAGTACTTC
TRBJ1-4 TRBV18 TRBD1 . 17 CASSPREDRATDEKLFF TGTGCCAGCTCACCACGGGAGGACAGGGCCACGGATGAAAAACTGTTTTTT
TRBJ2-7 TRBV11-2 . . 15 CASSRPSGISYEQYF TGTGCCAGCAGCCGGCCGTCGGGGATCTCCTACGAGCAGTACTTC
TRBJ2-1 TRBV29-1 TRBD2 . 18 CSVWGSEWVAGGRDEQFF TGCAGCGTTTGGGGGAGCGAGTGGGTAGCGGGAGGGCGGGATGAGCAGTTCTTC
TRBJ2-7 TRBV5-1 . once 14 CASSGWGTGYEQYF TGCGCCAGCAGCGGCTGGGGCACCGGGTACGAGCAGTACTTC
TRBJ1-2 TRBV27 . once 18 CASSLSFLLTGSRNGYTF TGTGCCAGCAGTTTATCGTTCTTATTGACAGGTAGCAGGAATGGCTACACCTTC
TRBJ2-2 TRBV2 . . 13 CASSEGIAGELFF TGTGCCAGCAGTGAAGGAATAGCCGGGGAGCTGTTTTTT
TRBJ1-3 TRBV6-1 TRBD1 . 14 CASTRQGDGNTIYF TGTGCCAGCACCAGACAGGGCGATGGAAACACCATATATTTT
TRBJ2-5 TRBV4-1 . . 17 CASSQDGGLSLQETQYF TGCGCCAGCAGCCAAGATGGCGGGCTTTCCCTACAAGAGACCCAGTACTTC
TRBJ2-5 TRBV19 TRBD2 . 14 CASSIGEGLDSRYF TGTGCCAGTAGTATAGGGGAGGGTTTGGATAGCCGGTACTTC
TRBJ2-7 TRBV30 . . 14 CAWRTTGRSYEQYF TGTGCCTGGAGAACAACAGGGAGGTCCTACGAGCAGTACTTC
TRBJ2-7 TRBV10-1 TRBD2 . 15 CASSEEGLATDEQYF TGCGCCAGCAGTGAGGAAGGACTAGCGACCGACGAGCAGTACTTC
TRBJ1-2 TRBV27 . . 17 CASSPTLLAPPNYGYTF TGTGCCAGCAGTCCTACGTTGCTAGCCCCACCTAACTATGGCTACACCTTC
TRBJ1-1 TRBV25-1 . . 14 CASSESELGTEAFF TGTGCCAGCAGTGAGTCTGAACTTGGCACTGAAGCTTTCTTT